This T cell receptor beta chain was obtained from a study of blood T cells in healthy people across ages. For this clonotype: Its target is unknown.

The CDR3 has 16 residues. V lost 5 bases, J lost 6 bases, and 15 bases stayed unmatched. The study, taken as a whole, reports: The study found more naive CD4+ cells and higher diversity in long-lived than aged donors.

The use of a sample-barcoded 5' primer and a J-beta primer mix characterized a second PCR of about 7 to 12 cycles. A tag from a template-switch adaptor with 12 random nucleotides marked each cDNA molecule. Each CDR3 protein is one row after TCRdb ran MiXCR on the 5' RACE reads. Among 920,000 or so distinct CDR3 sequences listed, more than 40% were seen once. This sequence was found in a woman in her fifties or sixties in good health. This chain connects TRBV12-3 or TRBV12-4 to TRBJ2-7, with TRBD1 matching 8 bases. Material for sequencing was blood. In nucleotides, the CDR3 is TGTGCCAGCAGTGTGCCCCCGGGGACAGGTATCTTCGAGCAGTACTTC. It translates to CASSVPPGTGIFEQYF.